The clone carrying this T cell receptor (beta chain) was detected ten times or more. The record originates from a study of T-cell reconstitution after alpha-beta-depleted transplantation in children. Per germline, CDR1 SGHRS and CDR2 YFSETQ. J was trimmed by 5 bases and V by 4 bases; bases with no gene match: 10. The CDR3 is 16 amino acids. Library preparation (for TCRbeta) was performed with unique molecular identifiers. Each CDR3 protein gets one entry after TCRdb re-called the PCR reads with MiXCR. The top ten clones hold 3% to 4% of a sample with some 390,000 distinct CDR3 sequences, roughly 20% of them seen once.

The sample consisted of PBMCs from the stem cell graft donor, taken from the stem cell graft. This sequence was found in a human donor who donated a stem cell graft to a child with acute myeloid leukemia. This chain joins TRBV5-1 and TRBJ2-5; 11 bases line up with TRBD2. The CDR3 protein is CASSVAGGPFYETQYF. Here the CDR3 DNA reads TGCGCCAGCAGCGTAGCGGGAGGGCCGTTCTACGAGACCCAGTACTTC.